This TCR beta chain was observed in a study of CD8 T cells in Susac syndrome. As for the study in general: When blood was collected, patients with Susac syndrome were therapy-naive, were taking corticosteroids, or were receiving intravenous immunoglobulin alone.

Trimming pared 7 bases from V and 7 bases from J, leaving 22 bases between. Germline CDR1 is DFQATT and CDR2 is SNEGSKA (reference sequence). This CDR3 region has 14 residues. The RNA, about 0.5 to 1 ug, was put through reverse transcription using random hexamers. TCRdb fed the immunoSEQ multiplex PCR reads into MiXCR, producing one record per CDR3 protein. The repertoire holds about 240,000 distinct CDR3 sequences, with around 96% as singletons. Blood CD8+ and CD4+ T cells underwent high-throughput TCR beta sequencing. The TCR was taken from a human donor with Susac syndrome. Sequencing was done on a sample of CD4+ T cells from PBMCs. The chain couples TRBV20-1 to TRBJ1-2; D is possibly TRBD1 (5 bases). CDR3 nucleotide sequence: TGCAGTGTGTCAGCCTCCAGGGTTGAGGCTGGCTACACCTTC. Amino acids: CSVSASRVEAGYTF.